The following is a TCR beta chain sequence with its context. Drawing of blood for sampling happened at baseline, at cycle 4 day 1, and at cycle 7 day 1. This sample is part of a study of OX40 agonist ivuxolimab in advanced cancers. About the research overall: Three patients responded partially, comprising one with hepatocellular carcinoma and two with cutaneous melanoma.

TCRdb's table, derived via immunoSEQ multiplex PCR, lists solely in-frame clones and lacks some. The repertoire holds approximately 70,000 clones, with roughly 85% as singletons. The CDR3 consists of 18 residues. Germline V gene data show CDR1 as LNHNV and CDR2 as YYDKDF (reference sequence). V and J are TRBV15 and TRBJ2-5; weak D call: TRBD1 (6 bases). With the DNA end fitting TRBJ2-7 better, the J assignment may be wrong. The sample consisted of CD4+ or CD8+ T cells sorted from blood, taken in a trial of the OX40 agonist ivuxolimab. The sequence derives from an adult with an advanced solid tumor such as melanoma, head and neck, liver or kidney cancer. The CDR3 region is CATSRKVSTLGTYYEQYF. The CDR3 region has the DNA TGTGCCACCAGCAGAAAGGTTTCAACACTGGGGACATACTACGAGCAGTACTTC.